These 8 T cell receptor beta chains share one sample of origin, sequenced in a study of blood T cell repertoires in COVID-19. Profiled with immunoSEQ multiplex PCR; TCRdb holds only in-frame clones, not every one. Of about 100,000 clones in the sample, about nine tenths were seen once. The sequenced material came from peripheral blood. These receptors all come from a man over 45 with active COVID-19.

This clone was seen once. V usage is TRBV24-1 and J usage is TRBJ1-1, with D maybe TRBD1 (5 bases). This CDR3 contains 15 residues. The germline V gene has CDR1 KGHDR and CDR2 SFDVKD. Deletions cut 4 bases from V and 3 bases from J, with 14 bases between. CDR3 sequence reads: CATSDPRGSDTEAFF. CDR3 nucleotides: TGTGCCACCAGTGACCCTCGGGGGAGTGACACTGAAGCTTTCTTT.

CDR3 coding DNA: TGTGCCACCAGTGATGCCCGGGGGACCTACACAGATACGCAGTATTTT. Translation gives CATSDARGTYTDTQYF. The V gene is TRBV24-1, the J gene TRBJ2-3; tentatively, D is TRBD2 (6 bases). The germline V and J ends were trimmed by 3 bases and 2 bases, with 14 bases remaining between them. Per germline, CDR1 KGHDR and CDR2 SFDVKD. This CDR3 has 16 amino acids.

For the CDR3, the DNA is TGTGCCAGCAGTGGACTAGCGGGGGCCCGCTCCTACAATGAGCAGTTCTTC. Translating gives CASSGLAGARSYNEQFF. The V gene is TRBV6-1, the J gene TRBJ2-1; 12 nucleotides agree with TRBD2. Germline values: CDR1 MNHNS, CDR2 SASEGT. The CDR3 has 17 amino acids. Trimming at V came to 4 bases and at J to 0 bases, leaving 4 bases not matched to a gene.

V and J are TRBV2 and TRBJ2-5, with 7 bases lining up with TRBD2. Germline trimming cut 4 bases from V and 4 bases from J; bases unmatched to any gene: 12. The CDR3 contains 16 residues. Germline loops: CDR1 SNHLY, CDR2 FYNNEI. CDR3 in amino acids: CASSVERGLSGETQYF. CDR3 in DNA: TGTGCCAGCAGTGTGGAGCGGGGATTGTCGGGAGAGACCCAGTACTTC. The full variable domain, completed using reference TRBV2 and TRBJ2-5, is EPEVTQTPSHQVTQMGQEVILRCVPISNHLYFYWYRQILGQKVEFLVSFYNNEISEKSEIFDDQFSVERPDGSNFTLKIRSTKLEDSAMYFCASSVERGLSGETQYFGPGTRLLVL.

V is TRBV5-4 and J is TRBJ2-1; 10 bases are a match to TRBD2. Germline V gives CDR1 SGHNT, CDR2 YYREEE (reference sequence). Trimming removed 3 bases from V and 0 bases from J; junction bases left unmatched: 3. There are 16 residues in the CDR3. The CDR3 DNA reads as TGTGCCAGCAGCTCACAGCGGGGGGGCTCCTACAATGAGCAGTTCTTC. Its protein is CASSSQRGGSYNEQFF.

The chain employs TRBV6-5 and TRBJ1-1; D may be TRBD1 (6 bases). Trimming shortened V by 2 bases and J by 7 bases, and 14 bases separated the two germline ends. Germline loops: CDR1 MNHEY, CDR2 SVGAGI. This CDR3 comprises 14 residues. CDR3 amino acids: CASSYGQGQGEAFF. In DNA form, the CDR3 reads TGTGCCAGCAGTTACGGGCAGGGGCAGGGTGAAGCTTTCTTT.

The chain couples TRBV7-2 to TRBJ2-3; 8 bases are shared with TRBD2. Trimming took 2 bases from V and 2 from J; bases not matched to a gene: 12. Germline values: CDR1 SGHTA, CDR2 FQGNSA. The CDR3 is 18 amino acids. The CDR3 DNA follows: TGTGCCAGCAGCTTATTGGGAGGACTAGCCCTTTCCACAGATACGCAGTATTTT. Translation gives CASSLLGGLALSTDTQYF.

V gene TRBV28 combines with J gene TRBJ1-4; D ambiguous. Germline V CDR1 and CDR2: MDHEN, SYDVKM. Trimming removed 4 bases from V and 8 bases from J, with 14 bases in between. CDR3 length: 14 residues. The CDR3 loop is CASSWPGGSEKLFF. CDR3 DNA: TGTGCCAGCAGTTGGCCGGGAGGCAGCGAAAAACTGTTTTTT. Combining the CDR3 with reference TRBV28 and TRBJ1-4 gives the whole variable domain DVKVTQSSRYLVKRTGEKVFLECVQDMDHENMFWYRQDPGLGLRLIYFSYDVKMKEKGDIPEGYSVSREKKERFSLILESASTNQTSMYLCASSWPGGSEKLFFGSGTQLSVL.